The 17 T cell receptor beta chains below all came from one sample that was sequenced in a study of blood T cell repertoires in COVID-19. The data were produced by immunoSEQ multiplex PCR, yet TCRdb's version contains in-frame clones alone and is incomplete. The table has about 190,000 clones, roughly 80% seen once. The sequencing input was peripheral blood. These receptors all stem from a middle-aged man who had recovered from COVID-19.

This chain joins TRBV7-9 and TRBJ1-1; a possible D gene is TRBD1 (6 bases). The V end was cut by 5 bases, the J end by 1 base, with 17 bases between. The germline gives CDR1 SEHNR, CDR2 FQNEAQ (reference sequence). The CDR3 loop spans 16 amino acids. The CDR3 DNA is TGTGCCAGCAGCCCCGGAGGGGGGGGACCGAACACTGAAGCTTTCTTT. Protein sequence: CASSPGGGGPNTEAFF.

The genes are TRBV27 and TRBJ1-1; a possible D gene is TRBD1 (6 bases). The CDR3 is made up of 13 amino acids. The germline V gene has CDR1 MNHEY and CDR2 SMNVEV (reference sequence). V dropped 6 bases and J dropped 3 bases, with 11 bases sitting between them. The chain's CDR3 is CASRVRGYTEAFF. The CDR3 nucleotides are TGTGCCAGCAGGGTCAGGGGTTACACTGAAGCTTTCTTT.

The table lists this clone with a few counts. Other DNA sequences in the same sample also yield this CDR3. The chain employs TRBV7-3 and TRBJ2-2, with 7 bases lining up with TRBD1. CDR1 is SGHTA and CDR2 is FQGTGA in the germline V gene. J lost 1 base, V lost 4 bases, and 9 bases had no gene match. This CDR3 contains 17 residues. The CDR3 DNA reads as TGTGCCAGCAGCTCACTCCCGACAGGGATGAACACCGGGGAGCTGTTTTTT. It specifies CASSSLPTGMNTGELFF.

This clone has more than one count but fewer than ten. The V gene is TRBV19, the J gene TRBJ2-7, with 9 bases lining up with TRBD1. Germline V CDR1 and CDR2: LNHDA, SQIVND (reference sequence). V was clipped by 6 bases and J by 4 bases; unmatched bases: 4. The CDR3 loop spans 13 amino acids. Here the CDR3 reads CASRQGAEYEQYF. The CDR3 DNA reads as TGTGCCAGTAGACAGGGGGCAGAATACGAGCAGTACTTC.

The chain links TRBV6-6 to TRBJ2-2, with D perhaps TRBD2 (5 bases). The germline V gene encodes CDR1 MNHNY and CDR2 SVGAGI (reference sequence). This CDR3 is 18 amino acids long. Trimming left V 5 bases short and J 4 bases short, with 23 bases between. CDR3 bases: TGTGCCAGCAGTCGCGGCCCCTTCGGGCGGGCGGCCACCGGGGAGCTGTTTTTT. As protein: CASSRGPFGRAATGELFF.

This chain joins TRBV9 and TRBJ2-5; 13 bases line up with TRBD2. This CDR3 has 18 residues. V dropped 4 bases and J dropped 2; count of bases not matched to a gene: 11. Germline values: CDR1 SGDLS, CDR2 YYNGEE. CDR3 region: CASSHTSGRAFGQETQYF. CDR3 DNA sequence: TGTGCCAGCAGCCATACTAGCGGGAGGGCCTTCGGGCAAGAGACCCAGTACTTC. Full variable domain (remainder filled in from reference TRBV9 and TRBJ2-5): DSGVTQTPKHLITATGQRVTLRCSPRSGDLSVYWYQQSLDQGLQFLIQYYNGEERAKGNILERFSAQQFPDLHSELNLSSLELGDSALYFCASSHTSGRAFGQETQYFGPGTRLLVL.

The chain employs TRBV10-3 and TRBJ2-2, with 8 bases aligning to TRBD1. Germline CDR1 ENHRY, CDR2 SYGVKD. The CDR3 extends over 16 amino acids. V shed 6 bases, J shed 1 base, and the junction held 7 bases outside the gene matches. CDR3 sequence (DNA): TGTGCCATCAGGGAGGACAGGGTTAGGAACACCGGGGAGCTGTTTTTT. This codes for CAIREDRVRNTGELFF.

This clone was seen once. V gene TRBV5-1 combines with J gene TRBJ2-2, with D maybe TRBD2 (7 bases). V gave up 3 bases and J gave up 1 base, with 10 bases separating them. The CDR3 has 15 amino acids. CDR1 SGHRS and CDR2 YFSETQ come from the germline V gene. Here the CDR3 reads CASSSGGQNTGELFF. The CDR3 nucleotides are TGCGCCAGCAGCTCGGGGGGACAGAACACCGGGGAGCTGTTTTTT.

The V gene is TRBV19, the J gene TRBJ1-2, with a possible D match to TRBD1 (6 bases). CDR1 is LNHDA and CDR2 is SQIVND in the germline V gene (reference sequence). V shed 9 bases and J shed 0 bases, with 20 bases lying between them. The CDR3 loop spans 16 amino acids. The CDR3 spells CASKLPGDTTNYGYTF. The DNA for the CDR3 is TGTGCCAGCAAACTCCCCGGGGACACAACTAACTATGGCTACACCTTC.

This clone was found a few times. The CDR3 sequence: CASSPPYSSDRSYEQYF. CDR3 bases: TGTGCCAGCTCACCACCCTACTCCTCGGACAGGAGCTACGAGCAGTACTTC. This chain links TRBV18 with TRBJ2-7, with 7 positions matching TRBD1. With 0 bases clipped from V and 3 bases from J, the junction kept 11 bases outside the gene matches. The CDR3 totals 17 residues. Germline CDR1 is KGHSH and CDR2 is LQKENI. Filled out from reference TRBV18 and TRBJ2-7, the complete variable domain reads NAGVMQNPRHLVRRRGQEARLRCSPMKGHSHVYWYRQLPEEGLKFMVYLQKENIIDESGMPKERFSAEFPKEGPSILRIQQVVRGDSAAYFCASSPPYSSDRSYEQYFGPGTRLTVT.

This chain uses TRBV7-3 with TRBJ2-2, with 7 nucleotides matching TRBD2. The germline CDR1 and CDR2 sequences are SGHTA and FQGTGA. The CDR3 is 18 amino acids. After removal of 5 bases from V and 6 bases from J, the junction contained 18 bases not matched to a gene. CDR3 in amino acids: CASSPSRGSGFQAGELFF. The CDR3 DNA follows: TGTGCCAGCAGCCCAAGTCGGGGTAGCGGGTTTCAGGCCGGGGAGCTGTTTTTT.

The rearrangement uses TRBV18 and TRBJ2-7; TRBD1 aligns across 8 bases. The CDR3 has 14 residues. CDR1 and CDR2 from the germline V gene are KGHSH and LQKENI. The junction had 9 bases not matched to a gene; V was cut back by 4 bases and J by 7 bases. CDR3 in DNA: TGTGCCAGCTCACAAGGGACAGGTCGACTGGAGCAGTACTTC. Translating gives CASSQGTGRLEQYF.

CDR3 sequence reads: CASSRTGGRNQPQHF. The CDR3, as DNA: TGTGCCAGCAGCCGGACAGGAGGTCGCAATCAGCCCCAGCATTTT. The chain recombines TRBV27 with TRBJ1-5, with 7 bases aligning to TRBD1. The V segment lost 6 bases and the J segment 2 bases; nucleotides outside the gene matches: 7. Germline V gene lookup returns CDR1 MNHEY and CDR2 SMNVEV (reference sequence). This CDR3 is 15 amino acids long.

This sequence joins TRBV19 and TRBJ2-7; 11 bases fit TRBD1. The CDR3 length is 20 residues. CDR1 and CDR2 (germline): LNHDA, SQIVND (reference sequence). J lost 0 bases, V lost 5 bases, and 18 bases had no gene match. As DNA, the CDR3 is TGTGCCAGTAGTCCTGGGCCCATTTTAACCGGGACAGGGGGCTCCTACGAGCAGTACTTC. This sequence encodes CASSPGPILTGTGGSYEQYF.

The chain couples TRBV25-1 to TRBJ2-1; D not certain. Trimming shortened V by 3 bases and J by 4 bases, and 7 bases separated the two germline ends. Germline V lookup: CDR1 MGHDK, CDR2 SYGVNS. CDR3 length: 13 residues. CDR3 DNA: TGTGCCAGCAGTGATTTCCTGTACAATGAGCAGTTCTTC. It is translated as CASSDFLYNEQFF.

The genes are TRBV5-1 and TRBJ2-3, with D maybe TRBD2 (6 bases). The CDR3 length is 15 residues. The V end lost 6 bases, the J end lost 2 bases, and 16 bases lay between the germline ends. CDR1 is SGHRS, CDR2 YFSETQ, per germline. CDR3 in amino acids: CASNRDGLNTDTQYF. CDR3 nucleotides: TGCGCCAGCAACCGGGACGGACTAAACACAGATACGCAGTATTTT.

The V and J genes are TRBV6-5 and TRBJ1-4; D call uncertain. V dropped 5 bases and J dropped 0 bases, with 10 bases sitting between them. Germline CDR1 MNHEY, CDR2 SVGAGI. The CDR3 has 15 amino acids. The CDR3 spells CASSLEAATNEKLFF. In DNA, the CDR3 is TGTGCCAGCAGTCTAGAAGCTGCAACTAATGAAAAACTGTTTTTT.